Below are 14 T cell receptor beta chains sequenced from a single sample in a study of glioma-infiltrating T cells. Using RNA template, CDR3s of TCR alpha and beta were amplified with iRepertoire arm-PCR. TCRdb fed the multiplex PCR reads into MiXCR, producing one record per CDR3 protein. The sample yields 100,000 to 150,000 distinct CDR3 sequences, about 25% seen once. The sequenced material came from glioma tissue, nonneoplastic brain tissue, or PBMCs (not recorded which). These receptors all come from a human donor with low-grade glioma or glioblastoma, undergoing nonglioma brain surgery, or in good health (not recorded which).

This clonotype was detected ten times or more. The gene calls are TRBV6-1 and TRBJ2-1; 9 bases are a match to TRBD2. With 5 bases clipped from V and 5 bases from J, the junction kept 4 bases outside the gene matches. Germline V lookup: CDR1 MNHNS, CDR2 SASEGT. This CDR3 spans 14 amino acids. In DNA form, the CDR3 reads TGTGCCAGCAGTAGCGGGACTAGCAACAATGAGCAGTTCTTC. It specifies CASSSGTSNNEQFF.

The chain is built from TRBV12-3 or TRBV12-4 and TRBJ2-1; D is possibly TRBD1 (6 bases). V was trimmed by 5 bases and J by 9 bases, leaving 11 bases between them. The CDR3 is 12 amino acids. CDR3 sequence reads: CASSLPRGEQFF. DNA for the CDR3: TGTGCCAGCAGTCTCCCCAGGGGTGAGCAGTTCTTC.

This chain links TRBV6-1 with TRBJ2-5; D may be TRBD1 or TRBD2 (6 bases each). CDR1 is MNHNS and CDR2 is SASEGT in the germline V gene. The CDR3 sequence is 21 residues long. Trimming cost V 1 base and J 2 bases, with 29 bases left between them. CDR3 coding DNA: TGTGCCAGCAGTGAAGTGGGGGGCCCGGGACGCCGGACTACGGCACAAGAGACCCAGTACTTC. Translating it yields CASSEVGGPGRRTTAQETQYF.

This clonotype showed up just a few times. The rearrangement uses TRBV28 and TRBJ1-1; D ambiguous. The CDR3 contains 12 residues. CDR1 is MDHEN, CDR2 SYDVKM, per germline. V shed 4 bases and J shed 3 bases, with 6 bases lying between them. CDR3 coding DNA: TGTGCCAGCAGTTCCCAGCACACTGAAGCTTTCTTT. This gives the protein CASSSQHTEAFF. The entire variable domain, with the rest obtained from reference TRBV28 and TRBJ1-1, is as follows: DVKVTQSSRYLVKRTGEKVFLECVQDMDHENMFWYRQDPGLGLRLIYFSYDVKMKEKGDIPEGYSVSREKKERFSLILESASTNQTSMYLCASSSQHTEAFFGQGTRLTVV.

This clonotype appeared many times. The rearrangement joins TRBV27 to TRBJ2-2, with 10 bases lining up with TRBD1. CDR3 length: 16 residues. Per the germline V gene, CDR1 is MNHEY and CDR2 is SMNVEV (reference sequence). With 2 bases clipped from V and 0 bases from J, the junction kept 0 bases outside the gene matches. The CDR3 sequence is CASSLGTGANTGELFF. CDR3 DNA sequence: TGTGCCAGCAGTTTAGGGACAGGGGCGAACACCGGGGAGCTGTTTTTT.

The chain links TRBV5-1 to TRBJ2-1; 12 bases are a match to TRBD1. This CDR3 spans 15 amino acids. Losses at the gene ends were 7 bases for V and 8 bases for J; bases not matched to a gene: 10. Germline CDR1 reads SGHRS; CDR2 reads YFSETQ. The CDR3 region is CASSPGTGGFYEQFF. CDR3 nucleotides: TGCGCCAGCTCACCCGGGACAGGGGGCTTCTATGAGCAGTTCTTC. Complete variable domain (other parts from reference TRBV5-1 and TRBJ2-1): KAGVTQTPRYLIKTRGQQVTLSCSPISGHRSVSWYQQTPGQGLQFLFEYFSETQRNKGNFPGRFSGRQFSNSRSEMNVSTLELGDSALYLCASSPGTGGFYEQFFGPGTRLTVL.

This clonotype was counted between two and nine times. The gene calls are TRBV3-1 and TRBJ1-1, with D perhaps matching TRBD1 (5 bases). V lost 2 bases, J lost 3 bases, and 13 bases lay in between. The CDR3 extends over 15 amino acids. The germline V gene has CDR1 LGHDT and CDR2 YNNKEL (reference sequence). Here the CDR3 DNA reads TGTGCCAGCAGCCAAAGGGGCAGGGAGTACACTGAAGCTTTCTTT. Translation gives CASSQRGREYTEAFF. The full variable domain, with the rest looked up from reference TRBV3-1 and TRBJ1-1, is DTAVSQTPKYLVTQMGNDKSIKCEQNLGHDTMYWYKQDSKKFLKIMFSYNNKELIINETVPNRFSPKSPDKAHLNLHINSLELGDSAVYFCASSQRGREYTEAFFGQGTRLTVV.

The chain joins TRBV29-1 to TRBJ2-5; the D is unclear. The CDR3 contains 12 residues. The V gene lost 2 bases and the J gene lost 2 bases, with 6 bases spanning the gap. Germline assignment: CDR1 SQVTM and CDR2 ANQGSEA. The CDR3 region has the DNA TGCAGCGTTGAACAGTTTCAAGAGACCCAGTACTTC. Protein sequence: CSVEQFQETQYF. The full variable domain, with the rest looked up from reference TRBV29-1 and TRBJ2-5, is SAVISQKPSRDICQRGTSLTIQCQVDSQVTMMFWYRQQPGQSLTLIATANQGSEATYESGFVIDKFPISRPNLTFSTLTVSNMSPEDSSIYLCSVEQFQETQYFGPGTRLLVL.

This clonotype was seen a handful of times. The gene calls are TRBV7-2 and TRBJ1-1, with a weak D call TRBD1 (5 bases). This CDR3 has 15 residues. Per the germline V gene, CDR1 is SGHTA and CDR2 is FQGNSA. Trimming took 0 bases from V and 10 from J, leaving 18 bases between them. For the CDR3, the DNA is TGTGCCAGCAGCTTAGCCCCGGACATATCCGTAACAGCTTTCTTT. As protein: CASSLAPDISVTAFF.

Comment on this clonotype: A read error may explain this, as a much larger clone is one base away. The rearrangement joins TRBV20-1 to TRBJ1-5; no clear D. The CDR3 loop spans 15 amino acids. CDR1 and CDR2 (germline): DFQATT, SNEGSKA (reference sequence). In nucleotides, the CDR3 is TGCAGTGCTAGAGTGTTGAGGAATAGCGATCAGCCCCAGCATTTT. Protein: CSARVLRNSDQPQHF.

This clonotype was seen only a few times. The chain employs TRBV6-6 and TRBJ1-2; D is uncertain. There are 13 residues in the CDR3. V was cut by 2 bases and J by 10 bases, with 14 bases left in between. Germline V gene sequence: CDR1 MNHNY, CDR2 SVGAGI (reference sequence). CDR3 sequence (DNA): TGTGCCAGCAGTTACGGGGAGGTCGTGGACTACACCTTC. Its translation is CASSYGEVVDYTF.

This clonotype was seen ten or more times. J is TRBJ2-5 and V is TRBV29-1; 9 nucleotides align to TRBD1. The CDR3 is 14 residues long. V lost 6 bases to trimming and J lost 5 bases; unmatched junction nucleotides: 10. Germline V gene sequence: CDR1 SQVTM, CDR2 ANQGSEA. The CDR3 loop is CSVSFRTGAETQYF. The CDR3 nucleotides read TGCAGCGTAAGCTTTCGGACAGGGGCCGAGACCCAGTACTTC. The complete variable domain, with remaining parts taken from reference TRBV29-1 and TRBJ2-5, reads SAVISQKPSRDICQRGTSLTIQCQVDSQVTMMFWYRQQPGQSLTLIATANQGSEATYESGFVIDKFPISRPNLTFSTLTVSNMSPEDSSIYLCSVSFRTGAETQYFGPGTRLLVL.

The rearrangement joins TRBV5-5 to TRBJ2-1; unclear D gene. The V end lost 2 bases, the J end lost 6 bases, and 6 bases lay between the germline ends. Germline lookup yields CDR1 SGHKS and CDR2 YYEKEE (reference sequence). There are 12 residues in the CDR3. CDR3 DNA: TGTGCCAGCAGCTTTCGTTCCAATGAGCAGTTCTTC. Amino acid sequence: CASSFRSNEQFF.

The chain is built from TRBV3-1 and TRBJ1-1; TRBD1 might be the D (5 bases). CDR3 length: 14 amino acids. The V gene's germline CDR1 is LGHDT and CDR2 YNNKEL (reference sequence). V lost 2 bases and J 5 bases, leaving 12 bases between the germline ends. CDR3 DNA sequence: TGTGCCAGCAGCCAATTCGACAGCGGGACTGAAGCTTTCTTT. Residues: CASSQFDSGTEAFF.